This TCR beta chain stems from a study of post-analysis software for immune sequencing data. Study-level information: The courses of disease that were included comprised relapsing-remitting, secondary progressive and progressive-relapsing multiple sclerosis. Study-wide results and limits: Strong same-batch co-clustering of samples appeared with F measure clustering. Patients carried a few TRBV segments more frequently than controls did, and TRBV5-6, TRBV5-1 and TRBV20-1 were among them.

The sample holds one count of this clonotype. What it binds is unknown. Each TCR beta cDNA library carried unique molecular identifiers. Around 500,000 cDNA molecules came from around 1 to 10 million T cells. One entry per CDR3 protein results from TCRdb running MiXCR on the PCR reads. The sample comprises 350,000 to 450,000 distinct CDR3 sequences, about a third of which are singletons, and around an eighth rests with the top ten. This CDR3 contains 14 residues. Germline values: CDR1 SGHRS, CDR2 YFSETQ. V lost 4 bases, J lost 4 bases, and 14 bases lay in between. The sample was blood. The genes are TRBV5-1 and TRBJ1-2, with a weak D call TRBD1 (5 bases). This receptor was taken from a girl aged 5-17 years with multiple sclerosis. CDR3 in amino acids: CASSQPTETYGYTF. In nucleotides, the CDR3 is TGCGCCAGCAGCCAGCCGACAGAGACCTATGGCTACACCTTC.